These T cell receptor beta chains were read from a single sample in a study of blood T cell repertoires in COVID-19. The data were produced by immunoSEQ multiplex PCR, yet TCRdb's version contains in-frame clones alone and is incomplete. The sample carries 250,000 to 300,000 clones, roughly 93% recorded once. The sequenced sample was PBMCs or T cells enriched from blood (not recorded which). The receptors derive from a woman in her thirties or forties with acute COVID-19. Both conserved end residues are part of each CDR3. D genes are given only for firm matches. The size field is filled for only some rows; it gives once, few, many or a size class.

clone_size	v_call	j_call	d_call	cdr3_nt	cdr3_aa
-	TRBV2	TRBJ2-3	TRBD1	TGTGCCAGCAGTGTCCGGGACAGGGGCACAGATACGCAGTATTTT	CASSVRDRGTDTQYF
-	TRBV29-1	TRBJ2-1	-	TGCAGCGTTCCGCAGGGAAACAGCAATGAGCAGTTCTTC	CSVPQGNSNEQFF
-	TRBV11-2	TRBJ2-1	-	TGTGCCAGCAGTTCCGGGACACTTGCTCTCAGCTCCTACAATGAGCAGTTCTTC	CASSSGTLALSSYNEQFF
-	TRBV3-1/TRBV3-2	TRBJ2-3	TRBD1	TGTGCCAGCAGCCAAGACAGGGGGAGAACAGATACGCAGTATTTT	CASSQDRGRTDTQYF
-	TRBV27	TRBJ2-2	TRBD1	TGTGCCAGCAATCCCTTTGGGACAGAAATCGGGGAGCTGTTTTTT	CASNPFGTEIGELFF
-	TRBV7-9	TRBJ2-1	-	TGTGCCAGCAGCTTAGTAGGGCAGGGCAGAACGTTCTTC	CASSLVGQGRTFF
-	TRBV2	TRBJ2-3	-	TGTGCCACGGGAAGCGGTACTTCCACAGATACGCAGTATTTT	CATGSGTSTDTQYF
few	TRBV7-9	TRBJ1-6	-	TGTGCCAGCAGCTTAAGGGGTGGATCCAATTCACCCCTCCACTTT	CASSLRGGSNSPLHF
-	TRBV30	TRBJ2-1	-	TGTGCCTGGAGTCCCTTTGCAGGGGAGCAGTTCTTC	CAWSPFAGEQFF
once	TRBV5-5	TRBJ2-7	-	TGTGCCAGCAGCTTGCAGAGGGCTCAATGGTACGAGCAGTACTTC	CASSLQRAQWYEQYF
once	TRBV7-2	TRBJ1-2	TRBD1	TGTGCCAGCAGCCCGGCGGGTGGGACAGGTAGCCTCTATGGCTACACCTTC	CASSPAGGTGSLYGYTF
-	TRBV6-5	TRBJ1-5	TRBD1	TGTGCCAGCCGGGACAGGCGGGGGCAGCCCCAGCATTTT	CASRDRRGQPQHF
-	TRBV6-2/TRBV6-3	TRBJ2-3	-	TGTGCCAGCAGTCTGGGCGGGCGACTGAGGGCAGATACGCAGTATTTT	CASSLGGRLRADTQYF
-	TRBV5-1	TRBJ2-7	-	TGCGCCAGCAGCCCGGACAGTCGCAGTTTCGAGCAGTACTTC	CASSPDSRSFEQYF
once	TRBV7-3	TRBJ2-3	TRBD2	TGTGCCAGCAGCCGGGGCGGCGGGGGGGCCTCAGATACGCAGTATTTT	CASSRGGGGASDTQYF
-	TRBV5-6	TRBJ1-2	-	TGTGCCAGCAGCTCTTGGGGCGGCGCTATAGCTAACTATGGCTACACCTTC	CASSSWGGAIANYGYTF
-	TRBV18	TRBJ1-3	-	TGTGCCAGCTCACCCGCAATTCCAACGGTCCGGAACACCATATATTTT	CASSPAIPTVRNTIYF
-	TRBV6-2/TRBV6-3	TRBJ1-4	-	TGTGCCAGCAGTTATGCAGGAGCGGCAACTAATGAAAAACTGTTTTTT	CASSYAGAATNEKLFF
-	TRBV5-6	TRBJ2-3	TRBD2	TGTGCCAGCAGCCCCGGGCTGGGACTAGCGGGAGAAGCGCAGTATTTT	CASSPGLGLAGEAQYF
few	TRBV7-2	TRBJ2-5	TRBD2	TGTGCCAGCAGCAGGACTAGCGGGAGAGGCGAGACCCAGTACTTC	CASSRTSGRGETQYF
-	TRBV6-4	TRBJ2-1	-	TGTGCCAGCAGTGAGGGGCCCTCCCACAATGAGCAGTTCTTC	CASSEGPSHNEQFF
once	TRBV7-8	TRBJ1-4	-	TGTGCCAGCAGCCCCCGACTATCGGCGATTTCAACTAATGAAAAACTGTTTTTT	CASSPRLSAISTNEKLFF
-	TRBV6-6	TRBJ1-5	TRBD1	TGTGCCAGCAGTTACCTGGACAGGGAAAATCAGCCCCAGCATTTT	CASSYLDRENQPQHF
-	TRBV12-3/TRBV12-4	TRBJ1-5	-	TGTGCCAGCAAACAGAGAAGCCAGCCCCAGCATTTT	CASKQRSQPQHF
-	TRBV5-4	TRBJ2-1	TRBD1	TGTGCCAGCAGCCCAACAGGGGCGTTAATCAGCTCCTACAATGAGCAGTTCTTC	CASSPTGALISSYNEQFF
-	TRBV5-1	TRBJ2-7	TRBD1	TGCGCCAGCAGCCCCGGGACAGAGTACGAGCAGTACTTC	CASSPGTEYEQYF
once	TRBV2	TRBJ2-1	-	TGTGCCAGCAGTGAAGAAGCCCGGGAGCAGTTCTTC	CASSEEAREQFF
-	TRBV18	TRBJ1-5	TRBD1	TGTGCCAGCTCACTCGGGACAGGAGAAAATCAGCCCCAGCATTTT	CASSLGTGENQPQHF
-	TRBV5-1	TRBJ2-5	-	TGCGCCAGCAGCTTGGTGCAGGCTAAGATTCTGGAGACCCAGTACTTC	CASSLVQAKILETQYF
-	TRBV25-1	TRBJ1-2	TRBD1	TGTGCCAGCAGTGAGACAGGGGGCAGGTATGGCTACACCTTC	CASSETGGRYGYTF
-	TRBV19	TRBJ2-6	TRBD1	TGTGCCAGTAGTATCAAGGGGGCGTCTGGGGCCAACGTCCTGACTTTC	CASSIKGASGANVLTF
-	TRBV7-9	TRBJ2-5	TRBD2	TGTGCCAGCAGCGTACCGGGACTAGCGGGGGAGACCCAGTACTTC	CASSVPGLAGETQYF
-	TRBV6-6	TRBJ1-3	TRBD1	TGTGCCAGCAGACGGGGACAGTCCAACTCTGGAAACACCATATATTTT	CASRRGQSNSGNTIYF
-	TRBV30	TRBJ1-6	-	TGTGCCTGGAGTTATCAACAGGGTAATTCACCCCTCCACTTT	CAWSYQQGNSPLHF
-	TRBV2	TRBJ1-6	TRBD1	TGTGCCAGCAGTGAAGCAGGGGGCGATCCGAATTCACCCCTCCACTTT	CASSEAGGDPNSPLHF
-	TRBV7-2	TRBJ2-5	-	TGTGCCAGCAGCCCCCTGGAGACCCAGTACTTC	CASSPLETQYF
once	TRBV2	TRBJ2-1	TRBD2	TGTGCCAGCAGGGTGGGCCTAGCGGGAGTTGTTGAGCAGTTCTTC	CASRVGLAGVVEQFF
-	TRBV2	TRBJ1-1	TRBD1	TGTGCCAGCAGTGAGGGGGGGTGGACAGGGAGGACTGAAGCTTTCTTT	CASSEGGWTGRTEAFF
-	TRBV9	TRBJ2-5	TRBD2	TGTGCCAGCAGGCCAGGTAGACTAGCGTCGGAGACCCAGTACTTC	CASRPGRLASETQYF
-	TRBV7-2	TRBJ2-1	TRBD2	TGTGCCAGCAGCTTAGCGCTCTCGGGACTAGCGGGTGGGGATGAGCAGTTCTTC	CASSLALSGLAGGDEQFF
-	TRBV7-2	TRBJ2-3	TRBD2	TGTGCCAGCACCGTGAGGGCCAATACAGCGGGGCTAAACACAGATACGCAGTATTTT	CASTVRANTAGLNTDTQYF
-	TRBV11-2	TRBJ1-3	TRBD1	TGTGCCAGCAGCTTGACAGGGTCTGGAAACACCATATATTTT	CASSLTGSGNTIYF
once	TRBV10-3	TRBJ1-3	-	TGTGCCATCAGTGAGCTTAAACAGACAACTGGAAACACCATATATTTT	CAISELKQTTGNTIYF
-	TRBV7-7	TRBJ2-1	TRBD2	TGTGCCAGCAGCTTTCGACTAGCGGGGTACAATGAGCAGTTCTTC	CASSFRLAGYNEQFF
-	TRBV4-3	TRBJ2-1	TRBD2	TGCGCCAGCAGCCAAGATCGGGAGACTAGCGCAAGGAATGAGCAGTTCTTC	CASSQDRETSARNEQFF
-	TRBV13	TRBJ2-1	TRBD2	TGTGCCAGCAGCTTAGGCCGCGGGGGGAGCTCCTACAATGAGCAGTTCTTC	CASSLGRGGSSYNEQFF
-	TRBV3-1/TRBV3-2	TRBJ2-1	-	TGTGCCAGCAGCTCCTCCGGGTGGAGCTCCTACAATGAGCAGTTCTTC	CASSSSGWSSYNEQFF
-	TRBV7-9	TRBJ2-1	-	TGTGCCAGCAGCCCAGATGCGGGACAGAAAATCAATGAGCAGTTCTTC	CASSPDAGQKINEQFF
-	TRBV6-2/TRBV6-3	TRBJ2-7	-	TGTGCCAGCAGCTCTTCCAGTGTCGAGGTAACCCCCTACGAGCAGTACTTC	CASSSSSVEVTPYEQYF
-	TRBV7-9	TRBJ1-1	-	TGTGCCAGCAGCTCTCAAGAGGGCAACCGGGAAGCTTTCTTT	CASSSQEGNREAFF
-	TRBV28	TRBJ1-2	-	TGTGCCAGCAGTTTATTGAGGGGGTATGGCTACACCTTC	CASSLLRGYGYTF
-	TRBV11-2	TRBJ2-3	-	TGTGCCAGCAGCTTATACGGGAGAGGTGTCACAGATACGCAGTATTTT	CASSLYGRGVTDTQYF
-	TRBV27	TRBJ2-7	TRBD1	TGTGCCAGCAGCACCGGGACAGGGATCTACGAGCAGTACTTC	CASSTGTGIYEQYF
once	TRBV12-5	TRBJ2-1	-	TGTGCTAGTGGGTCTAGCGCATACAATGAGCAGTTCTTC	CASGSSAYNEQFF
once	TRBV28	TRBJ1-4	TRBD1	TGTGCCAGCAGCATAGTCGGAGGGGGCGGGGAAAAACTGTTTTTT	CASSIVGGGGEKLFF